This TCR beta chain was sequenced during a study of shared clonotypes between healthy human individuals. Study overall: The cohort comprised a couple of women and a few men. Their ages spanned 18 to 49 years.

Whole-study results and caveats: Naive CD4 clonotypes overlapped across a handful of donors at around 4.8%.

Germline V gene lookup returns CDR1 LNHNV and CDR2 YYDKDF (reference sequence). V was clipped by 1 base and J by 2 bases, with 0 bases between them. CDR3 length: 11 residues. The material for each subset, its genomic DNA, was split evenly across several immunoSEQ plates. The repertoire was sequenced with immunoSEQ multiplex PCR; TCRdb's copy has only in-frame clones and lacks some. Among some 580,000 clones, 97% were seen once, and the ten largest hold about 0.06%. Worth noting for this clone: Its antigen is not known. Other DNA sequences within the sample encode an identical CDR3.

The chain uses TRBV15 and TRBJ2-7; no clear D. Input material: naive CD4+ T cells sorted from blood. Subset: CD45RA+ positively selected. The sequence was collected from a woman aged 25-40 years in good health. The CDR3 loop is CATSRAYEQYF. As DNA, the CDR3 is TGTGCCACCAGCAGAGCCTACGAGCAGTACTTC.